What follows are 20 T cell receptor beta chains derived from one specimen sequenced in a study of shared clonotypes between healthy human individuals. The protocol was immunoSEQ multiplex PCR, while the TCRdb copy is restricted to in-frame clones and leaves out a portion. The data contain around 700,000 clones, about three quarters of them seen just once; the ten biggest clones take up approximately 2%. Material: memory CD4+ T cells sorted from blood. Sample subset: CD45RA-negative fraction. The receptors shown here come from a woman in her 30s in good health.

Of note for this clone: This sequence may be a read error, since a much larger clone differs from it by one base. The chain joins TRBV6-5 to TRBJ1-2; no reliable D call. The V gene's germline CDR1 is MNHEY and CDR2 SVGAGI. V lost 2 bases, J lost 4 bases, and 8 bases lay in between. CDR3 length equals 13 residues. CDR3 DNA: TGTGCCAGCAGTTACGACGGAATCTATGGCTACACCTTC. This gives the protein CASSYDGIYGYTF.

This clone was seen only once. The CDR3 DNA sequence: TGTGCCAGCCGGCGGTCCGGGACAGGGGTGACTGAAGCTTTCTTT. It translates to CASRRSGTGVTEAFF. The genes are TRBV21-1 and TRBJ1-1; TRBD1 is the table's D call and was not checked against the DNA. TRBV21-1 is classified as a pseudogene. The CDR3 contains 15 residues.

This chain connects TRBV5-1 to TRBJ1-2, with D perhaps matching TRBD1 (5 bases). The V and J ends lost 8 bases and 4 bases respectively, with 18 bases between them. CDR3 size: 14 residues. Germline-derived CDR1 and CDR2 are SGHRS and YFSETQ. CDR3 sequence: CASKMPGWVYGYTF. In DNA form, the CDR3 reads TGCGCCAGTAAGATGCCAGGGTGGGTCTATGGCTACACCTTC.

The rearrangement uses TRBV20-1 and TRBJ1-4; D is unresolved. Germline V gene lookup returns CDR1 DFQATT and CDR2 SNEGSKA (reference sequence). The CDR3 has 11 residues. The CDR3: CAGATNEKLFF. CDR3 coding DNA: TGCGCCGGGGCAACTAATGAAAAACTGTTTTTT.

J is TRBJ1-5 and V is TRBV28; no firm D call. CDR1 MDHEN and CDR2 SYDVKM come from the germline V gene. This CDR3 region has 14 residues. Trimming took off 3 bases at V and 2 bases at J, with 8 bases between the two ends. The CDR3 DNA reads TGTGCCAGCAGTTTTTCGAGTGGCAATCAGCCCCAGCATTTT. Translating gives CASSFSSGNQPQHF. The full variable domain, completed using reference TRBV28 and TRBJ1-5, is DVKVTQSSRYLVKRTGEKVFLECVQDMDHENMFWYRQDPGLGLRLIYFSYDVKMKEKGDIPEGYSVSREKKERFSLILESASTNQTSMYLCASSFSSGNQPQHFGDGTRLSIL.

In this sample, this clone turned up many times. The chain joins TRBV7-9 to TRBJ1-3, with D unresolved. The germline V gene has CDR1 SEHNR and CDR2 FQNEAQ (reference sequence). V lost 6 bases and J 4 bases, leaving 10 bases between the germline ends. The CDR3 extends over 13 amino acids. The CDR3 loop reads CASSRPTGNTIYF. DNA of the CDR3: TGTGCCAGCAGTCGGCCGACAGGAAACACCATATATTTT.

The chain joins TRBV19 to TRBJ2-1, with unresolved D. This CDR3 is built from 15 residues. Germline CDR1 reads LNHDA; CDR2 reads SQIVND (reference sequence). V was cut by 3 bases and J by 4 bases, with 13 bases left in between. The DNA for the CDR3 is TGTGCCAGTAGTATTATGAGTAGCCCTTACAATGAGCAGTTCTTC. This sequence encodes CASSIMSSPYNEQFF.

As DNA, the CDR3 is TGTGCCAGCAGCTTAGTAGCGGGAGGGATTTACAATGAGCAGTTCTTC. This codes for CASSLVAGGIYNEQFF. The chain uses TRBV7-6 and TRBJ2-1; 11 bases fit TRBD2. The trim removed 1 base at V and 4 bases at J, leaving 3 bases unmatched. The CDR3 extends over 16 amino acids. Germline CDR1 is SGHVS and CDR2 is FNYEAQ.

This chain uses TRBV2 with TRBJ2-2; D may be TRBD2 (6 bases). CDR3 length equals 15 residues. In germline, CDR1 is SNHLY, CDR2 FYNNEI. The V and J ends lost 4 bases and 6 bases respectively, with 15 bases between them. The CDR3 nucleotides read TGTGCCAGCAGTGTAATGACTAGTCTTCCCGGGGAGCTGTTTTTT. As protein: CASSVMTSLPGELFF.

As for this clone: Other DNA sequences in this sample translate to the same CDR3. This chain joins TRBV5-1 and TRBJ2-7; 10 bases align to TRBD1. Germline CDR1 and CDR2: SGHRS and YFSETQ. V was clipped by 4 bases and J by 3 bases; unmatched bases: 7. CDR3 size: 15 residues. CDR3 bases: TGCGCCAGCAGCGATCGGACAGGGGGGCTCTACGAGCAGTACTTC. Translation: CASSDRTGGLYEQYF. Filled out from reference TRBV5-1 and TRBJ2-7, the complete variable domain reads KAGVTQTPRYLIKTRGQQVTLSCSPISGHRSVSWYQQTPGQGLQFLFEYFSETQRNKGNFPGRFSGRQFSNSRSEMNVSTLELGDSALYLCASSDRTGGLYEQYFGPGTRLTVT.

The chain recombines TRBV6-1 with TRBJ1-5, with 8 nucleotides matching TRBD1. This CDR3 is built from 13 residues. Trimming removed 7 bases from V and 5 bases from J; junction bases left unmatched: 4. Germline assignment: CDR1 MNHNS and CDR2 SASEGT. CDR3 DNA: TGTGCCAGCAAGGCAGGGGGCTATCAGCCCCAGCATTTT. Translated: CASKAGGYQPQHF.

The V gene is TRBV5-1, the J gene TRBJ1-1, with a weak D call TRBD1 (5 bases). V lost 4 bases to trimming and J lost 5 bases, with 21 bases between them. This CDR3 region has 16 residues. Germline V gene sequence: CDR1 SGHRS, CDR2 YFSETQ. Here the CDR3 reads CASSPGTYLGGTEAFF. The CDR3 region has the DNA TGCGCCAGCAGCCCGGGGACTTACCTTGGAGGGACTGAAGCTTTCTTT.

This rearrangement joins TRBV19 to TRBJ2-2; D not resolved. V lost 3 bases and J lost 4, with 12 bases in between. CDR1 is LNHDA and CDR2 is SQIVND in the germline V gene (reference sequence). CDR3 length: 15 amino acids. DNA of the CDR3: TGTGCCAGTAGTATGACACTCACAACCACCGGGGAGCTGTTTTTT. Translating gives CASSMTLTTTGELFF.

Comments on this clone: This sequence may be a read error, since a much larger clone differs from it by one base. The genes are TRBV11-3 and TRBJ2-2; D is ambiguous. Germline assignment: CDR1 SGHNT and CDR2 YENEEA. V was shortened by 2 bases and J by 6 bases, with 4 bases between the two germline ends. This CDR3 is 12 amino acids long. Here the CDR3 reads CASSLMAGELFF. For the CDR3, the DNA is TGTGCCAGCAGCTTAATGGCCGGGGAGCTGTTTTTT.

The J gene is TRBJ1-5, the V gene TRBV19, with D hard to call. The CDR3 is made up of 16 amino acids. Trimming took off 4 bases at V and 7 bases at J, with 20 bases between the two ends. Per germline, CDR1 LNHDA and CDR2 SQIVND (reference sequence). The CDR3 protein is CASSRSPNPVDQPQHF. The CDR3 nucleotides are TGTGCCAGTAGTAGGAGTCCAAACCCTGTCGACCAGCCCCAGCATTTT.

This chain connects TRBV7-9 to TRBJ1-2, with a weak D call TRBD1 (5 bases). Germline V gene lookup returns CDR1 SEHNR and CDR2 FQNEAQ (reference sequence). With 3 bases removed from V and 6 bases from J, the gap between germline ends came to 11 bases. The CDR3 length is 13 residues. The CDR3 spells CASSFVWGDGYTF. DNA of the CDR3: TGTGCCAGCAGCTTCGTTTGGGGGGATGGCTACACCTTC.

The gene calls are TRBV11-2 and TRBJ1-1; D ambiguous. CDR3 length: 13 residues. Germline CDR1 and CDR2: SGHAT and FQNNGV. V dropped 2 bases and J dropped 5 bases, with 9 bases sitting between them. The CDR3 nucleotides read TGTGCCAGCAGCTTAAGTGGGCTGACTGAAGCTTTCTTT. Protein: CASSLSGLTEAFF. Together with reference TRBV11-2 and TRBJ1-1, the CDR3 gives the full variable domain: EAGVAQSPRYKIIEKRQSVAFWCNPISGHATLYWYQQILGQGPKLLIQFQNNGVVDDSQLPKDRFSAERLKGVDSTLKIQPAKLEDSAVYLCASSLSGLTEAFFGQGTRLTVV.

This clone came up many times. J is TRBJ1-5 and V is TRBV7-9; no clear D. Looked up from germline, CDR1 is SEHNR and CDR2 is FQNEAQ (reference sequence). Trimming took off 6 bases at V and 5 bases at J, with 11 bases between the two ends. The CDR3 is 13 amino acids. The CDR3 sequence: CASSSDPDQPQHF. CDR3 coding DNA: TGTGCCAGCAGTTCGGACCCAGATCAGCCCCAGCATTTT.

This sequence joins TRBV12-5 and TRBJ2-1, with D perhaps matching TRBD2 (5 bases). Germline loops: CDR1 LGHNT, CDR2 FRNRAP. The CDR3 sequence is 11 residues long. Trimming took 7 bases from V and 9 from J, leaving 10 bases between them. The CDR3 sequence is CASAEAAEQFF. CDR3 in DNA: TGTGCTAGTGCCGAAGCGGCTGAGCAGTTCTTC.

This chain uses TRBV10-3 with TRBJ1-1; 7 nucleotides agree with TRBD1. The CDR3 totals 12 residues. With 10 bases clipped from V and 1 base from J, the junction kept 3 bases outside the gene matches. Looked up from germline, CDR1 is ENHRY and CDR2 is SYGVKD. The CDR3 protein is CATGGQNTEAFF. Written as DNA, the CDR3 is TGTGCCACAGGGGGGCAGAACACTGAAGCTTTCTTT.